Presented here are 31 T cell receptor beta chains from one specimen sequenced in a study of blood T cell repertoires in COVID-19. TCRdb's table, derived via immunoSEQ multiplex PCR, lists solely in-frame clones and lacks some. The sample yields over 200,000 clones, roughly four fifths seen once. Input material: PBMCs or T cells enriched from blood (not recorded which). Source of these receptors: a man in his 60s who had recovered from COVID-19.

The chain joins TRBV29-1 to TRBJ2-1, with 10 bases identical to TRBD2. The CDR3 contains 18 residues. Germline CDR1 and CDR2: SQVTM and ANQGSEA. Trimming at V came to 4 bases and at J to 0 bases, leaving 12 bases not matched to a gene. The DNA of the CDR3 is TGCAGCGTTGTGCAACTAGCGGGGTTTGCTAGCTCCTACAATGAGCAGTTCTTC. Protein: CSVVQLAGFASSYNEQFF.

The rearrangement joins TRBV2 to TRBJ2-5, with TRBD1 identical over 12 bases. This CDR3 comprises 15 residues. Trimming took 7 bases from V and 5 from J; bases not matched to a gene: 8. From germline, CDR1 is SNHLY and CDR2 FYNNEI. For the CDR3, the DNA is TGTGCCAGCATTTCCGGGACAGGGGGCGCGGAGACCCAGTACTTC. Translation gives CASISGTGGAETQYF. Full variable domain (outside the CDR3, taken from reference TRBV2 and TRBJ2-5): EPEVTQTPSHQVTQMGQEVILRCVPISNHLYFYWYRQILGQKVEFLVSFYNNEISEKSEIFDDQFSVERPDGSNFTLKIRSTKLEDSAMYFCASISGTGGAETQYFGPGTRLLVL.

The chain recombines TRBV7-9 with TRBJ2-2; a weak D match, TRBD1 (6 bases). Looked up from germline, CDR1 is SEHNR and CDR2 is FQNEAQ (reference sequence). The CDR3 is 15 amino acids. Between the trimmed V and J ends, which lost 5 bases and 5 bases, there was a span of 15 bases. CDR3 DNA: TGTGCCAGCAGCGGACAGTTACCCAAGACCGGGGAGCTGTTTTTT. Translated, it gives CASSGQLPKTGELFF. The variable domain in full, completed from reference TRBV7-9 and TRBJ2-2, reads DTGVSQNPRHKITKRGQNVTFRCDPISEHNRLYWYRQTLGQGPEFLTYFQNEAQLEKSRLLSDRFSAERPKGSFSTLEIQRTEQGDSAMYLCASSGQLPKTGELFFGEGSRLTVL.

The chain recombines TRBV2 with TRBJ1-3; 7 bases are a match to TRBD1. The CDR3 contains 14 residues. Trimming at V came to 6 bases and at J to 2 bases, leaving 4 bases not matched to a gene. CDR1 SNHLY and CDR2 FYNNEI come from the germline V gene. The CDR3 protein is CASRGQLTGNTIYF. The CDR3 DNA reads TGTGCCAGCAGGGGACAGCTTACTGGAAACACCATATATTTT. Complete variable domain (other parts from reference TRBV2 and TRBJ1-3): EPEVTQTPSHQVTQMGQEVILRCVPISNHLYFYWYRQILGQKVEFLVSFYNNEISEKSEIFDDQFSVERPDGSNFTLKIRSTKLEDSAMYFCASRGQLTGNTIYFGEGSWLTVV.

The chain couples TRBV4-1 to TRBJ1-4; 8 bases line up with TRBD1. The CDR3 spans 12 residues. The V segment lost 6 bases and the J segment 10 bases; nucleotides outside the gene matches: 4. Per the germline V gene, CDR1 is MGHRA and CDR2 is YSYEKL. CDR3 nucleotide sequence: TGCGCCAGCAGTATCGACAGGGGAAAACTGTTTTTT. This sequence encodes CASSIDRGKLFF.

The genes are TRBV5-1 and TRBJ2-1, with TRBD1 matching over 10 bases. This CDR3 has 14 amino acids. In germline, CDR1 is SGHRS, CDR2 YFSETQ. V shed 4 bases and J 5 bases; nucleotides not matched to a gene: 3. DNA for the CDR3: TGCGCCAGCAGCCCCGGGACAGGGGACAATGAGCAGTTCTTC. Protein sequence: CASSPGTGDNEQFF. The full variable domain, rest sourced from reference TRBV5-1 and TRBJ2-1, is KAGVTQTPRYLIKTRGQQVTLSCSPISGHRSVSWYQQTPGQGLQFLFEYFSETQRNKGNFPGRFSGRQFSNSRSEMNVSTLELGDSALYLCASSPGTGDNEQFFGPGTRLTVL.

The chain combines TRBV7-9 with TRBJ1-1; 8 bases line up with TRBD1. The CDR3 is 12 amino acids. CDR1 SEHNR and CDR2 FQNEAQ come from the germline V gene (reference sequence). V lost 1 base and J lost 10; bases outside the gene matches: 2. The CDR3 sequence is CASSLDTGGAFF. Written as DNA, the CDR3 is TGTGCCAGCAGCTTAGATACAGGGGGAGCTTTCTTT.

The V gene is TRBV4-3, the J gene TRBJ2-7; tentative D call: TRBD2 (6 bases). From germline, CDR1 is LGHNA and CDR2 YSLEER. The CDR3 extends over 13 amino acids. Deletions cut 0 bases from V and 10 bases from J, with 13 bases between. CDR3 amino acids: CASSQDLRREQYF. For the CDR3, the DNA is TGCGCCAGCAGCCAAGATCTGAGGCGGGAACAGTACTTC.

V and J are TRBV19 and TRBJ1-5; D is possibly TRBD1 (6 bases). The CDR3 runs to 16 residues. The V gene lost 10 bases and the J gene lost 3 bases, with 22 bases spanning the gap. Germline V gene sequence: CDR1 LNHDA, CDR2 SQIVND (reference sequence). Here the CDR3 DNA reads TGTGCCACTCAACATAGAGGGGGGGGGAACAATCAGCCCCAGCATTTT. Residues: CATQHRGGGNNQPQHF.

The chain uses TRBV6-5 and TRBJ1-4; TRBD1 matches 8 bases. The trim removed 6 bases at V and 5 bases at J, leaving 8 bases unmatched. The CDR3 covers 15 residues. Germline values: CDR1 MNHEY, CDR2 SVGAGI. The CDR3 nucleotides are TGTGCCAGCAGGAACGACAGGGGAGTAAATGAAAAACTGTTTTTT. Translation gives CASRNDRGVNEKLFF.

The chain employs TRBV19 and TRBJ1-2, with 8 nucleotides matching TRBD1. The trim removed 7 bases at V and 0 bases at J, leaving 7 bases unmatched. This CDR3 spans 15 amino acids. The germline V gene encodes CDR1 LNHDA and CDR2 SQIVND (reference sequence). The CDR3 is CASTADRVTNYGYTF. The CDR3 region has the DNA TGTGCCAGTACTGCGGACAGGGTGACTAACTATGGCTACACCTTC.

The genes are TRBV4-3 and TRBJ1-1; tentative D call: TRBD1 (6 bases). Germline lookup yields CDR1 LGHNA and CDR2 YSLEER. This CDR3 is built from 14 residues. V lost 4 bases to trimming and J lost 0 bases, with 9 bases between them. CDR3 loop: CASSRDRMNTEAFF. The CDR3 DNA sequence: TGCGCCAGCAGCCGCGACAGGATGAACACTGAAGCTTTCTTT.

This clone has a handful of counts. The rearrangement links TRBV3-1 (or the pseudogene TRBV3-2) to TRBJ1-5; D is possibly TRBD1 (6 bases). The length of the CDR3 is 14 residues. Trimming left V 5 bases short and J 2 bases short, with 10 bases between. The germline V gene has CDR1 LGHDT and CDR2 YNNKEL (reference sequence). CDR3 sequence: CASSAGAGNQPQHF. The CDR3, as DNA: TGTGCCAGCAGCGCAGGGGCCGGCAATCAGCCCCAGCATTTT.

The J gene is TRBJ1-1, the V gene TRBV12-3 or TRBV12-4, with D unclear. Deletions cut 6 bases from V and 5 bases from J, with 13 bases between. The CDR3 consists of 13 residues. CDR3 amino acids: CASSTTRGTEAFF. The CDR3 DNA reads as TGTGCCAGCAGCACGACCCGAGGAACTGAAGCTTTCTTT.

The V call is TRBV19, the J call TRBJ2-7; possibly TRBD2 for D (5 bases). This CDR3 spans 15 amino acids. Per germline, CDR1 LNHDA and CDR2 SQIVND (reference sequence). V was cut by 5 bases and J by 3 bases, with 17 bases left in between. Here the CDR3 reads CASSSQAGVGYEQYF. The CDR3 coding sequence is TGTGCCAGTAGTTCCCAGGCCGGGGTCGGCTACGAGCAGTACTTC. The variable domain in full, with the rest retrieved from reference TRBV19 and TRBJ2-7, is DGGITQSPKYLFRKEGQNVTLSCEQNLNHDAMYWYRQDPGQGLRLIYYSQIVNDFQKGDIAEGYSVSREKKESFPLTVTSAQKNPTAFYLCASSSQAGVGYEQYFGPGTRLTVT.

This sequence joins TRBV11-3 and TRBJ2-1, with a weak D call TRBD1 (6 bases). Looked up from germline, CDR1 is SGHNT and CDR2 is YENEEA. V lost 1 base to trimming and J lost 2 bases, with 15 bases between them. There are 17 residues in the CDR3. The CDR3 protein is CASSLAYRVGPYNEQFF. The CDR3 region has the DNA TGTGCCAGCAGCTTAGCGTACAGGGTAGGTCCCTACAATGAGCAGTTCTTC.

The chain employs TRBV9 and TRBJ1-2; 7 bases are a match to TRBD1. The germline V gene has CDR1 SGDLS and CDR2 YYNGEE. The CDR3 extends over 15 amino acids. V trimming: 3 bases; J trimming: 2 bases; junction bases outside the gene matches: 7. The CDR3 loop reads CASSDRTGGNYGYTF. CDR3 in DNA: TGTGCCAGCAGCGACCGGACAGGTGGGAACTATGGCTACACCTTC.

This clone appeared a single time. Other DNA sequences of this sample code for an identical CDR3. The chain recombines TRBV3-1 (or the pseudogene TRBV3-2) with TRBJ2-3, with TRBD2 matching 9 bases. The CDR3 contains 15 residues. Germline V gene data show CDR1 as LGHDT and CDR2 as YNNKEL (reference sequence). Trimming at V came to 0 bases and at J to 3 bases, leaving 1 base not matched to a gene. The DNA for the CDR3 is TGTGCCAGCAGCCAAGATAGCGGGGGAACAGATACGCAGTATTTT. Translated: CASSQDSGGTDTQYF.

This clone was counted between two and nine times. The genes are TRBV2 and TRBJ2-3; TRBD2 aligns across 8 bases. Germline trimming cut 10 bases from V and 0 bases from J; bases unmatched to any gene: 6. In germline, CDR1 is SNHLY, CDR2 FYNNEI. The CDR3 has 14 amino acids. The CDR3 DNA reads TGTGCCACCCGGGGGGGATCTAGCACAGATACGCAGTATTTT. Translation gives CATRGGSSTDTQYF.

The chain links TRBV5-8 to TRBJ1-1, with D unresolved. Trimming took 1 base from V and 6 from J, leaving 16 bases between them. Germline V gives CDR1 SGHTS, CDR2 YDEGEE. The CDR3 covers 15 residues. The CDR3 DNA sequence: TGTGCCAGCAGCTTGATCGTCGGGGTCAGCTCTGAAGCTTTCTTT. As protein: CASSLIVGVSSEAFF.

This chain links TRBV5-1 with TRBJ1-4; 8 bases fit TRBD1. Unmatched junction bases numbered 13, after V lost 4 bases and J lost 8 bases. The CDR3 runs to 16 residues. Germline assignment: CDR1 SGHRS and CDR2 YFSETQ. The CDR3 here is CASSADGQGVGEKLFF. The CDR3 nucleotides are TGCGCCAGCAGCGCGGATGGACAGGGAGTAGGGGAAAAACTGTTTTTT.

V gene TRBV10-3 combines with J gene TRBJ1-1; weak D call: TRBD1 (5 bases). Trimming removed 0 bases from V and 1 base from J, with 12 bases in between. From germline, CDR1 is ENHRY and CDR2 SYGVKD. This CDR3 has 16 amino acids. In DNA form, the CDR3 reads TGTGCCATCAGTGAGTCGCAACGGGGGGAGAACACTGAAGCTTTCTTT. Translating gives CAISESQRGENTEAFF.

The gene calls are TRBV11-2 and TRBJ2-2; TRBD1 might be the D (5 bases). V was pared by 4 bases and J by 4 bases, with 13 bases between. The germline CDR1 and CDR2 sequences are SGHAT and FQNNGV. The CDR3 sequence is 15 residues long. The CDR3 nucleotides read TGTGCCAGCAGCTGGCAGGGTCTTACCACCGGGGAGCTGTTTTTT. This encodes CASSWQGLTTGELFF. Looking up the rest from reference TRBV11-2 and TRBJ2-2 gives the full variable domain: EAGVAQSPRYKIIEKRQSVAFWCNPISGHATLYWYQQILGQGPKLLIQFQNNGVVDDSQLPKDRFSAERLKGVDSTLKIQPAKLEDSAVYLCASSWQGLTTGELFFGEGSRLTVL.

The table lists this clone with a count of one. The J gene is TRBJ2-1, the V gene TRBV5-1; 7 nucleotides match TRBD1. V lost 5 bases to trimming and J lost 2 bases; unmatched junction nucleotides: 7. The CDR3 contains 15 residues. Looked up from germline, CDR1 is SGHRS and CDR2 is YFSETQ. CDR3 in DNA: TGCGCCAGCAGTTTCTCGGGACAGCCCTACAATGAGCAGTTCTTC. Residues: CASSFSGQPYNEQFF. The entire variable domain, with the rest obtained from reference TRBV5-1 and TRBJ2-1, is as follows: KAGVTQTPRYLIKTRGQQVTLSCSPISGHRSVSWYQQTPGQGLQFLFEYFSETQRNKGNFPGRFSGRQFSNSRSEMNVSTLELGDSALYLCASSFSGQPYNEQFFGPGTRLTVL.

V gene TRBV11-2 combines with J gene TRBJ2-5, with D possibly matching TRBD2 (6 bases). CDR3 length: 15 residues. V lost 6 bases to trimming and J lost 2 bases, with 16 bases between them. The germline V gene has CDR1 SGHAT and CDR2 FQNNGV. DNA of the CDR3: TGTGCCAGCAGTAACTGGGCGGGGATACAAGAGACCCAGTACTTC. This codes for CASSNWAGIQETQYF.

J is TRBJ1-5 and V is TRBV28; perhaps TRBD1 as D (6 bases). Germline-derived CDR1 and CDR2 are MDHEN and SYDVKM. Between the trimmed V and J ends, which lost 6 bases and 4 bases, there was a span of 16 bases. The CDR3 extends over 15 amino acids. CDR3 sequence reads: CASSQPGTYNQPQHF. The CDR3, as DNA: TGTGCCAGCAGCCAACCCGGGACATATAATCAGCCCCAGCATTTT.

This chain joins TRBV7-6 and TRBJ1-6; D is possibly TRBD1 (5 bases). Germline V gene data show CDR1 as SGHVS and CDR2 as FNYEAQ. V was cut by 5 bases and J by 7 bases, with 18 bases left in between. The CDR3 loop spans 16 amino acids. The DNA for the CDR3 is TGTGCCAGCAGCCCCAACTGGGGCGGATCAAATTCACCCCTCCACTTT. Protein: CASSPNWGGSNSPLHF. Full variable domain (missing parts from reference TRBV7-6 and TRBJ1-6): GAGVSQSPRYKVTKRGQDVALRCDPISGHVSLYWYRQALGQGPEFLTYFNYEAQQDKSGLPNDRFSAERPEGSISTLTIQRTEQRDSAMYRCASSPNWGGSNSPLHFGNGTRLTVT.

The rearrangement uses TRBV11-1 and TRBJ2-2; weak D call: TRBD1 (6 bases). The CDR3 covers 14 residues. The V and J ends lost 4 bases and 3 bases respectively, with 9 bases between them. Germline loops: CDR1 SGHAT, CDR2 FQDESV (reference sequence). The CDR3 region is CASSSGVHTGELFF. CDR3 coding DNA: TGTGCCAGCAGCTCAGGGGTTCACACCGGGGAGCTGTTTTTT.

This clone was detected only a few times. The chain carries TRBV9 and TRBJ2-1, with 7 bases that match TRBD1. The CDR3 contains 15 residues. The V gene end was trimmed by 3 bases and the J gene end by 6 bases; junction bases not matched to a gene: 9. Germline loops: CDR1 SGDLS, CDR2 YYNGEE. Written as DNA, the CDR3 is TGTGCCAGCAGCGCAGACAGGGTAGACCGCAATGAGCAGTTCTTC. It translates to CASSADRVDRNEQFF.

This sequence joins TRBV12-5 and TRBJ1-1, with D tentatively TRBD1 (6 bases). Germline CDR1 reads LGHNT; CDR2 reads FRNRAP. This CDR3 spans 12 amino acids. V was shortened by 8 bases and J by 5 bases, with 12 bases between the two germline ends. The CDR3 here is CASSGDGTEAFF. The DNA for the CDR3 is TGTGCTAGTTCAGGGGATGGGACTGAAGCTTTCTTT.

J is TRBJ2-3 and V is TRBV18; D is possibly TRBD1 (6 bases). V shed 6 bases and J shed 1 base, with 17 bases lying between them. Germline V gene data show CDR1 as KGHSH and CDR2 as LQKENI. This CDR3 has 16 residues. CDR3 in DNA: TGTGCCAGCTCTTCCATATTCGGGACACGCACAGATACGCAGTATTTT. It specifies CASSSIFGTRTDTQYF.